The rows below give T cell receptor beta chains drawn from one sample of a study of T cells in Graves' hyperthyroidism and ophthalmopathy. TCRdb processed the multiplex PCR reads anew with MiXCR; each CDR3 protein has one entry. The table lists fewer than 400,000 distinct CDR3 sequences, 11% to 15% of them singletons. The sequenced sample was blood. The receptors were sampled from a man in his fifties with Graves' ophthalmopathy. Both conserved end residues are part of each CDR3. D genes are given only for firm matches. Clone size is stated in some rows and not others, as once, few, many or a class when expanded.

clone_size	d_call	v_call	cdr3_aa
many	.	TRBV3-1	CASSSWGRRGKSSYNEQFF
many	.	TRBV5-1	CASSPSVAGSYEQYF
many	.	TRBV14	CASSQDSGNIGNTIYF
many	TRBD2	TRBV11-2	CASSNRWDGRETQYF
many	.	TRBV20-1	CSAIRENTIYF
many	.	TRBV7-9	CASSSGGGTGNMNEQFF
.	TRBD2	TRBV6-1	CASSEALLAAEPQYF
many	.	TRBV20-1	CSAGPQGYNTEAFF
many	.	TRBV30	CAWRAGPGSYNYEQYF
.	.	TRBV7-9	CASSLVIGNTDTQYF
many	.	TRBV5-1	CASSAIPDVETQYF
many	TRBD1	TRBV20-1	CSAETGGDEQFF
many	.	TRBV27	CASSFRGNYNEQFF
.	.	TRBV5-1	CASSLEGRLKYEQYF
.	TRBD1	TRBV24-1	CATSDRDRGNTGELFF
few	TRBD1	TRBV11-3	CASSRETGGTGNSPLHF
few	TRBD2	TRBV10-3	CATNKGGSGNRSYNEQFF
few	TRBD2	TRBV6-2/TRBV6-3	CASSPRTSGFNEQFF
many	.	TRBV6-6	CASSFTGLNSYEQYF
many	TRBD1	TRBV12-3/TRBV12-4	CASSFVLWGQASEDEQFF